A single sample gave rise to the 30 T cell receptor beta chains below, sequenced in a study of T cell clusters in autoimmune cytopenias. Multiplex touch-down PCR amplified TRB using TRB-A and TRB-B pools in one tube. TCRdb processed the multiplex PCR reads again and assigns one entry to each CDR3 protein, with no DNA. The sample is made up of roughly 1,100 distinct CDR3 sequences, and the top ten hold 50% to 65% of it. Each sample's input was roughly 230 ng genomic DNA, some 38,000 genome equivalents. Input material: peripheral blood. The receptors come from a human donor with an autoimmune cytopenia or autoimmune hepatitis (not recorded which).

The rearrangement uses TRBV19 and TRBJ2-3; the D gene TCRdb calls, TRBD1, cannot be checked with no DNA. The CDR3 loop spans 16 amino acids. The germline V gene encodes CDR1 LNHDA and CDR2 SQIVND (reference sequence). The CDR3 reads CASSAGWGPATDTQYF.

This rearrangement joins TRBV5-1 to TRBJ2-7; TCRdb's D call of TRBD2 is untestable without DNA. CDR3 size: 14 residues. Germline V gene sequence: CDR1 SGHRS, CDR2 YFSETQ. The CDR3 sequence is CASSLGGVSYEQYF.

Its frequency marks this clonotype as medium-sized. This chain connects TRBV29-1 to TRBJ2-1; TCRdb's assignment of TRBD2 cannot be checked, as there is no DNA. This CDR3 region has 13 residues. Germline CDR1 SQVTM, CDR2 ANQGSEA. CDR3 sequence: CSVPAGSDNEQFF.

This clonotype is medium-sized by frequency. The CDR3 region is CATSRDPNSVGETQYF. The chain couples TRBV15 to TRBJ2-5. Germline V gives CDR1 LNHNV, CDR2 YYDKDF (reference sequence). The CDR3 has 16 amino acids.

By frequency, this clonotype registers medium-sized. V is TRBV6-2 or TRBV6-3 and J is TRBJ2-7; the D call from TCRdb, TRBD1, cannot be confirmed without DNA. The V gene's germline CDR1 is MNHEY and CDR2 SVGEGT. The CDR3 is 14 amino acids. CDR3 amino acids: CASTAGQALSEQYF.

The chain couples TRBV4-3 to TRBJ1-5; the TRBD1 assignment by TCRdb is unverifiable without DNA. The length of the CDR3 is 16 residues. Germline CDR1 and CDR2: LGHNA and YSLEER. This CDR3 reads CASSQDRTGVGQPQHF.

The chain joins TRBV2 to TRBJ2-4. CDR3 length equals 15 residues. Germline CDR1 and CDR2: SNHLY and FYNNEI. The CDR3: CASSEALLAKNIQYF.

This clonotype is labeled medium-sized based on frequency. V and J are TRBV7-6 and TRBJ2-1; TCRdb's D gene call, TRBD2, goes unchecked for lack of DNA. This CDR3 comprises 16 residues. From germline, CDR1 is SGHVS and CDR2 FNYEAQ. The CDR3 sequence: CASSLDLAGARNEQFF.

V and J are TRBV29-1 and TRBJ2-7; TCRdb proposes TRBD2, but this gene call is untestable without DNA. The CDR3 consists of 14 residues. Per the germline V gene, CDR1 is SQVTM and CDR2 is ANQGSEA. CDR3 sequence reads: CSVEGAGDDDEQYF.

This clonotype is medium-sized by frequency. The gene calls are TRBV6-2 or TRBV6-3 and TRBJ1-5; without DNA, the TCRdb call of TRBD1 cannot be checked. CDR1 MNHEY and CDR2 SVGEGT come from the germline V gene. The CDR3 contains 16 residues. The CDR3 spells CASSYVGGISSQPQHF.

Frequency places this clonotype as medium-sized. This chain joins TRBV12-3 or TRBV12-4 and TRBJ1-6; absent DNA, TCRdb's TRBD1 call cannot be checked. This CDR3 region has 17 residues. CDR3: CASSFTSQGKFGSPLHF.

This clonotype registers large by frequency. CDR3 residues: CASSANRGEQFF. The chain links TRBV5-6 to TRBJ2-1; TCRdb calls TRBD1, which cannot be checked without DNA. CDR3 size: 12 residues. Germline-derived CDR1 and CDR2 are SGHDT and YYEEEE.

In terms of frequency, this clonotype is medium-sized. The chain couples TRBV5-5 to TRBJ1-5. The germline CDR1 and CDR2 sequences are SGHKS and YYEKEE (reference sequence). The CDR3 is 12 amino acids. The CDR3 loop is CASSLLGQPQHF.

The chain uses TRBV20-1 and TRBJ2-1; no DNA is available, so the TRBD2 call from TCRdb remains unchecked. CDR3 length: 15 residues. Germline V gives CDR1 DFQATT, CDR2 SNEGSKA (reference sequence). CDR3 protein: CSANKGTSGGNEQFF.

By frequency, this clonotype is hyperexpanded (1% or more). The chain uses TRBV19 and TRBJ2-3; the TRBD1 assignment by TCRdb is unverifiable without DNA. Germline V lookup: CDR1 LNHDA, CDR2 SQIVND (reference sequence). This CDR3 has 15 amino acids. The CDR3 here is CASSMTGGWADTQYF.

This clonotype is called medium-sized based on its frequency. V and J are TRBV19 and TRBJ1-6; lacking DNA, the TRBD1 call made by TCRdb goes unchecked. CDR3 length: 13 amino acids. The germline V gene encodes CDR1 LNHDA and CDR2 SQIVND (reference sequence). The CDR3 here is CASSSPGVSPLHF.

In terms of frequency, this clonotype is medium-sized (0.01 to 0.1%). The chain has TRBV10-1 and TRBJ2-1; TCRdb calls TRBD1, which cannot be checked without DNA. Per germline, CDR1 WNHNN and CDR2 SYGVQD (reference sequence). The CDR3 spans 17 residues. The CDR3 region is CASSFSPNDWKDNEQFF.

This clonotype is classed as medium-sized by frequency. The chain recombines TRBV29-1 with TRBJ2-1; TCRdb names TRBD1, which stays unverified in the absence of DNA. CDR1 and CDR2 from the germline V gene are SQVTM and ANQGSEA. This CDR3 comprises 14 residues. CDR3 loop: CSVEDRGSTDEQFF.

This clonotype is classed as medium-sized (0.01 to 0.1%) by frequency. The chain combines TRBV19 with TRBJ1-4. CDR1 is LNHDA and CDR2 is SQIVND in the germline V gene (reference sequence). This CDR3 region has 15 residues. CDR3 sequence: CASRGSYLLPEKLFF.

This clonotype is medium-sized (0.01 to 0.1%) by frequency. The chain carries TRBV18 and TRBJ1-2; TCRdb returns TRBD1, unconfirmable since there is no DNA. Germline lookup yields CDR1 KGHSH and CDR2 LQKENI. The CDR3 sequence is 14 residues long. The CDR3 sequence is CASSGGRGSYGYTF.

This CDR3 reads CASSQVMTGAYEQYF. The chain employs TRBV4-1 and TRBJ2-7; TCRdb names TRBD1, which stays unverified in the absence of DNA. This CDR3 comprises 15 residues. CDR1 and CDR2 (germline): MGHRA, YSYEKL.

This clonotype ranks as medium-sized in terms of frequency. The rearrangement joins TRBV7-3 to TRBJ1-2; TCRdb's assignment of TRBD1 cannot be checked, as there is no DNA. Germline CDR1 is SGHTA and CDR2 is FQGTGA. CDR3 length: 15 amino acids. This chain's CDR3 is CASSLTGPGDYGYTF.

By frequency, this clonotype is medium-sized. The chain employs TRBV2 and TRBJ1-5; TCRdb reports TRBD1, a call that lacks DNA to check it against. The CDR3 sequence is 19 residues long. Germline CDR1 is SNHLY and CDR2 is FYNNEI. CDR3 in amino acids: CASSLEDRTWKYSNQPQHF. The full variable domain, in which reference TRBV2 and TRBJ1-5 provide the parts outside the CDR3, is EPEVTQTPSHQVTQMGQEVILRCVPISNHLYFYWYRQILGQKVEFLVSFYNNEISEKSEIFDDQFSVERPDGSNFTLKIRSTKLEDSAMYFCASSLEDRTWKYSNQPQHFGDGTRLSIL.

This sequence joins TRBV5-1 and TRBJ2-1. The CDR3 runs 11 residues. The germline gives CDR1 SGHRS, CDR2 YFSETQ. The CDR3 is CASSLDNEQFF.

This clonotype is identified as medium-sized from frequency. This sequence joins TRBV6-1 and TRBJ2-7; the D call from TCRdb, TRBD2, cannot be confirmed without DNA. CDR1 and CDR2 from the germline V gene are MNHNS and SASEGT. This CDR3 is built from 15 residues. CDR3 residues: CASSESSGGYYEQYF.

This clonotype registers medium-sized (0.01 to 0.1%) by frequency. The rearrangement uses TRBV15 and TRBJ1-5; the TCRdb D gene call, TRBD1, has no DNA to confirm it. There are 16 residues in the CDR3. The germline CDR1 and CDR2 sequences are LNHNV and YYDKDF (reference sequence). CDR3 amino acids: CATSRAPTGGNQPQHF. Combining the CDR3 with reference TRBV15 and TRBJ1-5 gives the whole variable domain DAMVIQNPRYQVTQFGKPVTLSCSQTLNHNVMYWYQQKSSQAPKLLFHYYDKDFNNEADTPDNFQSRRPNTSFCFLDIRSPGLGDTAMYLCATSRAPTGGNQPQHFGDGTRLSIL.

This chain uses TRBV7-2 with TRBJ2-1. The CDR3 sequence is 17 residues long. CDR1 and CDR2 (germline): SGHTA, FQGNSA. The CDR3 loop is CASSSLPPRSSYNEQFF.

The genes are TRBV7-2 and TRBJ1-2; TCRdb returns TRBD1, unconfirmable since there is no DNA. This CDR3 region has 17 residues. In germline, CDR1 is SGHTA, CDR2 FQGNSA. This CDR3 reads CASSLGFGGARNYGYTF. Variable domain in full (rest from reference TRBV7-2 and TRBJ1-2): GAGVSQSPSNKVTEKGKDVELRCDPISGHTALYWYRQSLGQGLEFLIYFQGNSAPDKSGLPSDRFSAERTGGSVSTLTIQRTQQEDSAVYLCASSLGFGGARNYGYTFGSGTRLTVV.

The chain couples TRBV7-9 to TRBJ1-4; the TCRdb call, TRBD1, lacks DNA for checking. The germline CDR1 and CDR2 sequences are SEHNR and FQNEAQ (reference sequence). This CDR3 is 14 amino acids long. CDR3 region: CASSPGGTAEKLFF.

This clonotype registers medium-sized by frequency. The rearrangement uses TRBV7-9 and TRBJ1-2; TCRdb's D gene call, TRBD1, goes unchecked for lack of DNA. There are 14 residues in the CDR3. The germline V gene encodes CDR1 SEHNR and CDR2 FQNEAQ (reference sequence). The CDR3 loop reads CASSFDQGFYGYTF.